This T cell receptor beta chain was obtained from a study of post-analysis software for immune sequencing data (dated by TCRdb to 2015 to 2017). About the study as a whole: Disease courses on record covered relapsing-remitting, secondary progressive and progressive-relapsing multiple sclerosis, though some patients had no subtype annotation. The patient repertoires were compared against approximately eleven previously published healthy control repertoires obtained from donors aged 6 to 25 years. A subset of samples was prepared in parallel using single-end sample barcoding, then pooled and co-amplified after Illumina adapter ligation.

TCR beta repertoires were profiled from peripheral blood of 13 young patients with multiple sclerosis to demonstrate the VDJtools post-analysis software. The patients with multiple sclerosis were children and adolescents between about 6 and 15 years of age. Receptor amplification or capture employed PCR. The sequencer listed for this sample is Illumina HiSeq 2500. To reduce PCR and sequencing biases, unique molecular identifiers were incorporated into the TCR beta cDNA libraries. Approximately 500,000 cDNA molecules were obtained for every 1 to 10 million input T cells, so each molecule roughly corresponded to one T cell. Patient libraries were prepared and sequenced with the same protocol used for the earlier healthy control dataset. Within a given batch, samples were prepared together, multiplexed and sequenced on the same HiSeq lane. In the authors' own workflow: Raw barcoded reads were processed with MIGEC, and single-read molecular identifier groups were discarded before consensus assembly and CDR3 extraction. VDJtools was used for post-analysis of the clonotype tables, with diversity normalized by down-sampling every dataset to the smallest sample size. Repertoire overlap clustering matched CDR3 amino acid but not nucleotide sequences to correct batch-related cross-sample contamination. Using fastp at Q25 and MiXCR, TCRdb reprocessed the public reads and kept productive beta chains. Rows with a matching CDR3 protein are joined into one entry that keeps the most common DNA and genes. TCRdb's processing, not the authors', yielded these V and J calls. For this sample there are hundreds of thousands of distinct CDR3 sequences; around 64% appear just once. The ten largest clones take up about 11% of the sample.

V is shortened by 2 bases, J by 4 bases, and the region joining them spans 9 bases. From the cysteine through the phenylalanine, the CDR3 covers 15 amino acids. Only the CDR3 portion is preserved as DNA: 45 bases, with reading frame beginning at the first base. As encoded in the germline V gene, CDR1 is SGHTA while CDR2 is FQGNSA. On this clonotype itself: Its antigen is still unknown. Base qualities were left out, and no much larger clone turns up one base away.

The study at large found these results: Direct clustering with F measure revealed strong co-clustering of samples prepared in the same batch, which led to a batch-effect correction. Compared with controls, multiple sclerosis patients had significantly lower normalized Chao1 diversity, a finding suggesting substantial peripheral T-cell clonal expansion. The multiple sclerosis patient group was slightly younger than the control group. Patients showed significantly higher frequencies than controls for a handful of TRBV segments, among them TRBV5-6, TRBV5-1 and TRBV20-1.

The receptor was isolated from a girl under 10 years old with multiple sclerosis. Recombination linked TRBV7-2 to TRBJ2-6, with the D gene too uncertain to name. The sample comprised blood. The encoded CDR3 is CASSLIFVGANVLTF. In nucleotides, the sequence is TGTGCCAGCAGCTTAATTTTTGTGGGGGCCAACGTCCTGACTTTC. The CDR3 plus the reference TRBV7-2 and TRBJ2-6 genes for the other parts give the full variable domain: GAGVSQSPSNKVTEKGKDVELRCDPISGHTALYWYRQSLGQGLEFLIYFQGNSAPDKSGLPSDRFSAERTGGSVSTLTIQRTQQEDSAVYLCASSLIFVGANVLTFGAGSRLTVL.